A single sample is the source of the 17 T cell receptor beta chains below, sequenced in a study of shared clonotypes between healthy human individuals. This table comes from immunoSEQ multiplex PCR, and its TCRdb copy is limited to in-frame clones, with some not included. Seen here are 2.5 million or so clones, 85% to 95% observed once, and the top ten hold roughly 0.13%. The sequencing sample was made of naive CD4+ T cells sorted from blood. The subset here: CD45RA+ positively selected. Source of these receptors: a man between 18 and 29 years old in good health.

The V gene is TRBV7-2, the J gene TRBJ1-3; weak D call: TRBD1 (5 bases). In germline, CDR1 is SGHTA, CDR2 FQGNSA. Trimming pared 5 bases from V and 4 bases from J, leaving 12 bases between. The CDR3 consists of 14 residues. CDR3 sequence (DNA): TGTGCCAGCAGCGGGGCGTTAGGAGGAAACACCATATATTTT. Protein: CASSGALGGNTIYF.

The chain carries TRBV14 and TRBJ2-3; 7 bases are a match to TRBD1. Per the germline V gene, CDR1 is SGHDN and CDR2 is FVKESK. The V gene end was trimmed by 5 bases and the J gene end by 8 bases; junction bases not matched to a gene: 4. The CDR3 runs to 12 residues. The CDR3 here is CASSFNRGTQYF. The CDR3 nucleotides are TGTGCCAGCAGCTTCAACAGGGGTACGCAGTATTTT.

A word on this clone: The sample contains more than one DNA sequence encoding this CDR3. The gene calls are TRBV7-2 and TRBJ2-7, with 9 bases that match TRBD1. The length of the CDR3 is 14 residues. Unmatched junction bases numbered 2, after V lost 1 base and J lost 4 bases. From germline, CDR1 is SGHTA and CDR2 FQGNSA. CDR3 in amino acids: CASSLVGQGYEQYF. The CDR3 DNA sequence: TGTGCCAGCAGCTTAGTGGGACAGGGTTACGAGCAGTACTTC.

The CDR3 is CASNVGAHTGELFF. CDR3 nucleotide sequence: TGTGCCAGCAATGTGGGAGCCCACACCGGGGAGCTGTTTTTT. The V gene is TRBV6-1, the J gene TRBJ2-2; a possible D gene is TRBD2 (5 bases). CDR1 and CDR2 (germline): MNHNS, SASEGT. The CDR3 runs 14 residues. V was shortened by 7 bases and J by 3 bases, with 12 bases between the two germline ends.

The chain couples TRBV28 to TRBJ1-2, with 7 bases matching TRBD1. J was trimmed by 5 bases and V by 6 bases; bases with no gene match: 12. Per the germline V gene, CDR1 is MDHEN and CDR2 is SYDVKM. The CDR3 sequence is 15 residues long. DNA of the CDR3: TGTGCCAGCAGCCCACCGGGACAGACTTTTTATGGCTACACCTTC. Its translation is CASSPPGQTFYGYTF.

The chain carries TRBV4-1 and TRBJ1-5, with D hard to call. CDR1 is MGHRA, CDR2 YSYEKL, per germline. This CDR3 region has 13 residues. Trimming cost V 4 bases and J 4 bases, with 8 bases left between them. CDR3 sequence reads: CASSPQENQPQHF. The CDR3 coding sequence is TGCGCCAGCAGCCCTCAGGAAAATCAGCCCCAGCATTTT.

This clone occurred once. V and J are TRBV2 and TRBJ2-5; TRBD2 matches at 9 bases. The CDR3 totals 15 residues. Germline lookup yields CDR1 SNHLY and CDR2 FYNNEI. V trimming: 5 bases; J trimming: 6 bases; junction bases outside the gene matches: 10. As DNA, the CDR3 is TGTGCCAGCAGTACCGGGACTAGCATGGATCAGACCCAGTACTTC. This sequence encodes CASSTGTSMDQTQYF.

The rearrangement links TRBV30 to TRBJ2-3; D possibly uses TRBD1 or TRBD2 (5 bases each). The germline V gene encodes CDR1 GTSNPN and CDR2 SVGIG (reference sequence). This CDR3 contains 14 residues. V dropped 0 bases and J dropped 1 base, with 8 bases sitting between them. The CDR3 bases are TGTGCCTGGAGTGTGGTGGGGGGCACAGATACGCAGTATTTT. This gives the protein CAWSVVGGTDTQYF. The full variable domain, with the rest looked up from reference TRBV30 and TRBJ2-3, is SQTIHQWPATLVQPVGSPLSLECTVEGTSNPNLYWYRQAAGRGLQLLFYSVGIGQISSEVPQNLSASRPQDRQFILSSKKLLLSDSGFYLCAWSVVGGTDTQYFGPGTRLTVL.

The chain links TRBV30 to TRBJ2-1; D is uncertain. V was pared by 2 bases and J by 0 bases, with 11 bases between. This CDR3 comprises 15 residues. Germline V gives CDR1 GTSNPN, CDR2 SVGIG (reference sequence). DNA of the CDR3: TGTGCCTGGAGTCTCGGACGGCTCTCCTACAATGAGCAGTTCTTC. Encoded protein: CAWSLGRLSYNEQFF. The full variable domain, in which reference TRBV30 and TRBJ2-1 provide the parts outside the CDR3, is SQTIHQWPATLVQPVGSPLSLECTVEGTSNPNLYWYRQAAGRGLQLLFYSVGIGQISSEVPQNLSASRPQDRQFILSSKKLLLSDSGFYLCAWSLGRLSYNEQFFGPGTRLTVL.

V usage is TRBV6-1 and J usage is TRBJ2-7; D remains unclear. V was cut by 1 base and J by 6 bases, with 16 bases left in between. Germline loops: CDR1 MNHNS, CDR2 SASEGT. The CDR3 is made up of 15 amino acids. The CDR3 DNA reads TGTGCCAGCAGTGAAGTGGGATACAACACGGGCGAGCAGTACTTC. Its translation is CASSEVGYNTGEQYF.

In the case of this clone: A read error may account for a junction end that differs from germline. This specimen includes other DNA sequences encoding the same CDR3. CDR3: CASSIHGSPSGNTIYF. CDR3 DNA sequence: TGTGCCAGCAGCATCCATGGGTCCCCCTCTGGAAACACTATATATTTT. The V call is TRBV27, the J call TRBJ1-3; no clear D gene. CDR3 length: 16 amino acids. The germline gives CDR1 MNHEY, CDR2 SMNVEV (reference sequence).

CDR3 sequence (DNA): TGTGCCAGCAGCTTAGGGTCTAGCGGGGCCAGCACAGATACGCAGTATTTT. Encoded protein: CASSLGSSGASTDTQYF. The rearrangement joins TRBV11-3 to TRBJ2-3, with 9 bases aligning to TRBD2. The CDR3 length is 17 residues. J lost 0 bases, V lost 1 base, and 5 bases had no gene match. Germline V gene lookup returns CDR1 SGHNT and CDR2 YENEEA.

The CDR3 region is CASRNPAGGGTGELFF. The CDR3 nucleotides read TGTGCCAGCAGAAACCCGGCGGGGGGCGGCACCGGGGAGCTGTTTTTT. This chain uses TRBV6-6 with TRBJ2-2, with 8 bases matching TRBD2. This CDR3 has 16 amino acids. V lost 6 bases and J lost 4; bases outside the gene matches: 10. Germline V CDR1 and CDR2: MNHNY, SVGAGI (reference sequence).

This chain joins TRBV7-9 and TRBJ2-7, with D perhaps matching TRBD2 (5 bases). V lost 0 bases and J 3 bases, leaving 15 bases between the germline ends. Germline CDR1 and CDR2: SEHNR and FQNEAQ (reference sequence). The length of the CDR3 is 16 residues. The CDR3 loop is CASSLAYRRDVYEQYF. The CDR3 DNA is TGTGCCAGCAGCTTAGCTTACCGTCGGGATGTCTACGAGCAGTACTTC.

This clone was seen a single time. The V gene is TRBV2, the J gene TRBJ2-4; D call uncertain. V gave up 7 bases and J gave up 5 bases, with 6 bases separating them. Germline V CDR1 and CDR2: SNHLY, FYNNEI. This CDR3 comprises 11 residues. The CDR3 region has the DNA TGTGCCAGCATGGAACAAAACATTCAGTACTTC. Protein sequence: CASMEQNIQYF.

V is TRBV11-2 and J is TRBJ2-2; tentative D call: TRBD2 (5 bases). The CDR3 extends over 15 amino acids. V was shortened by 1 base and J by 6 bases, with 12 bases between the two germline ends. In germline, CDR1 is SGHAT, CDR2 FQNNGV. CDR3 in amino acids: CASSLGGMGAGELFF. The DNA of the CDR3 is TGTGCCAGCAGCTTAGGGGGAATGGGAGCCGGGGAGCTGTTTTTT.

The rearrangement uses TRBV5-1 and TRBJ1-3; no reliable D call. The CDR3 totals 14 residues. Germline V gene sequence: CDR1 SGHRS, CDR2 YFSETQ. With 2 bases removed from V and 4 bases from J, the gap between germline ends came to 10 bases. The DNA for the CDR3 is TGCGCCAGCAGCTTTACGTCGTTAGGAAACACCATATATTTT. Protein product: CASSFTSLGNTIYF.